Each of the 11 T cell receptor beta chains below was sequenced from the same sample in a study of memory CD4+ T cells and cytomegalovirus serostatus (dated by TCRdb to the late 2010s). Single viable CD3+CD4+CD8-CD45RO+ cells were sorted as memory CD4+ T cells on a FACSAria II. To prepare the library, the immunoSEQ multiplex PCR assay was applied. TCRdb took over this immuneACCESS table, retaining in-frame rearrangements with V and J assigned. Such tables are incomplete; in checked studies, under half of the missing clones stem from an unresolved V gene, and the remainder is unexplained. Counted in this sample were about 73,000 clones; roughly three quarters of them appeared once. The ten largest clonotypes hold 2.6% of the sample. Sequences were obtained from memory CD4+ T cells from blood. The receptors stem from an adult in good health and CMV-seropositive.

J is TRBJ2-1 and V is TRBV4-1, with TRBD2 identical over 8 bases. The CDR3 has 20 amino acids. The germline gives CDR1 MGHRA, CDR2 YSYEKL. With 1 base clipped from V and 2 bases from J, the junction kept 16 bases outside the gene matches. The CDR3 here is CASSQVYGGGTVSAYNEQFF. CDR3 bases: TGCGCCAGCAGCCAAGTTTATGGCGGGGGGACGGTGAGTGCCTACAATGAGCAGTTCTTC.

V is TRBV30 and J is TRBJ1-2; possible D gene TRBD1, 6 bases. Per the germline V gene, CDR1 is GTSNPN and CDR2 is SVGIG (reference sequence). The CDR3 covers 13 residues. V gave up 4 bases and J gave up 0 bases, with 9 bases separating them. As DNA, the CDR3 is TGTGCCTGGAAGACAGGAGCTAACTATGGCTACACCTTC. Amino acid sequence: CAWKTGANYGYTF.

The V gene is TRBV2, the J gene TRBJ2-1, with no clear D. CDR3 size: 12 residues. The germline V gene encodes CDR1 SNHLY and CDR2 FYNNEI. Trimming stripped 3 bases from V and 7 bases from J, with 7 bases between. CDR3 nucleotide sequence: TGTGCCAGCAGTGAGCCCGCGAATGAGCAGTTCTTC. It yields the protein CASSEPANEQFF. The variable domain in full, with the rest retrieved from reference TRBV2 and TRBJ2-1, is EPEVTQTPSHQVTQMGQEVILRCVPISNHLYFYWYRQILGQKVEFLVSFYNNEISEKSEIFDDQFSVERPDGSNFTLKIRSTKLEDSAMYFCASSEPANEQFFGPGTRLTVL.

The chain uses TRBV4-1 and TRBJ1-5; 7 nucleotides agree with TRBD1. Germline V gene sequence: CDR1 MGHRA, CDR2 YSYEKL. The CDR3 contains 16 residues. Trimming at V came to 3 bases and at J to 7 bases, leaving 12 bases not matched to a gene. This CDR3 is CASSHPPRGGGQPQHF. CDR3 bases: TGCGCCAGCAGCCATCCACCCCGGGGAGGGGGCCAGCCCCAGCATTTT.

V usage is TRBV7-2 and J usage is TRBJ1-2; 8 nucleotides match TRBD1. Trimming cost V 4 bases and J 0 bases; bases outside gene matches: 4. Germline CDR1 and CDR2: SGHTA and FQGNSA. CDR3 length: 15 residues. The chain's CDR3 is CASSSQGAANYGYTF. The CDR3 DNA reads TGTGCCAGCAGCTCTCAGGGGGCGGCTAACTATGGCTACACCTTC.

This clone was found once. The V call is TRBV5-6, the J call TRBJ1-4; D possibly corresponds to TRBD1 (5 bases). Trimming removed 3 bases at V and 5 bases at J, with 14 bases between. The length of the CDR3 is 15 residues. Germline CDR1 and CDR2: SGHDT and YYEEEE. CDR3 DNA sequence: TGTGCCAGCAGCTGGATTGCCAGGGAGAATGAAAAACTGTTTTTT. This encodes CASSWIARENEKLFF.

This clone was recorded only once. The gene calls are TRBV5-6 and TRBJ1-5; D gene ambiguous. V was pared by 1 base and J by 4 bases, with 9 bases between. Germline V gene data show CDR1 as SGHDT and CDR2 as YYEEEE. This CDR3 comprises 14 residues. The CDR3 DNA sequence: TGTGCCAGCAGCTTGTTTAGCTCGAATCAGCCCCAGCATTTT. It yields the protein CASSLFSSNQPQHF.

The rearrangement links TRBV12-2 to TRBJ1-2; TRBD1, the D gene given by the table, was not confirmed from the DNA. TRBV12-2 is noted as a pseudogene. CDR3 length: 14 amino acids. The CDR3 here is CASRPDRVSYGYTF. In DNA form, the CDR3 reads TGTGCAAGTCGCCCCGACAGGGTGAGCTATGGCTACACCTTC.

As DNA, the CDR3 is TGTGCCAGCAGTGAAACCGGACTAGCGGGAGCGGGTGAGCAGTTCTTC. Amino acid sequence: CASSETGLAGAGEQFF. The chain recombines TRBV25-1 with TRBJ2-1, with TRBD2 matching 13 bases. With 2 bases clipped from V and 9 bases from J, the junction kept 7 bases outside the gene matches. Germline lookup yields CDR1 MGHDK and CDR2 SYGVNS. The CDR3 is 16 residues long.

This clone is a singleton in its sample. The chain has TRBV6-5 and TRBJ2-7; weak D call: TRBD2 (5 bases). The CDR3 loop spans 14 amino acids. V lost 4 bases to trimming and J lost 3 bases, with 13 bases between them. CDR1 and CDR2 from the germline V gene are MNHEY and SVGAGI. The CDR3 region is CASSLEVEGYEQYF. DNA for the CDR3: TGTGCCAGCAGTTTGGAGGTTGAGGGCTACGAGCAGTACTTC.

The gene calls are TRBV5-1 and TRBJ2-2; no clear D gene. The ends were cut back, 0 bases at V and 0 bases at J, with 9 bases in the middle. The germline V gene encodes CDR1 SGHRS and CDR2 YFSETQ. The CDR3 is 16 amino acids. The DNA for the CDR3 is TGCGCCAGCAGCTTGGAGGGCCATGCGAACACCGGGGAGCTGTTTTTT. Its translation: CASSLEGHANTGELFF.